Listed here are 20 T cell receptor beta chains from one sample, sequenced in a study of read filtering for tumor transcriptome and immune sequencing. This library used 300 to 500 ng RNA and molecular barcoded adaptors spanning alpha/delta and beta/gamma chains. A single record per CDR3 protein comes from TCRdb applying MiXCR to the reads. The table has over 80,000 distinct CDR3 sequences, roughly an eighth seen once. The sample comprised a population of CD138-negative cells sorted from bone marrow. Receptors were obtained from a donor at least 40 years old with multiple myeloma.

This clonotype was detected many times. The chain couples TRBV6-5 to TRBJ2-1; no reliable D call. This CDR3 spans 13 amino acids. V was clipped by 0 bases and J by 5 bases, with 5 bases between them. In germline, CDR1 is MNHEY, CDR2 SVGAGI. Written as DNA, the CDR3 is TGTGCCAGCAGTTACTCGTGGGACAATGAGCAGTTCTTC. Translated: CASSYSWDNEQFF.

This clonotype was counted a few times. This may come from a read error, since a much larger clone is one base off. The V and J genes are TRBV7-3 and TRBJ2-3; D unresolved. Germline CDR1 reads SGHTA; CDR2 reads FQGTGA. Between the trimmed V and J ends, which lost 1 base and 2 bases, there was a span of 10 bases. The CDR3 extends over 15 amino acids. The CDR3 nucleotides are TGTGCCAGCAGCTTAAGGGCCAGCTACACAGATACGCAGTATTTT. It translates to CASSLRASYTDTQYF.

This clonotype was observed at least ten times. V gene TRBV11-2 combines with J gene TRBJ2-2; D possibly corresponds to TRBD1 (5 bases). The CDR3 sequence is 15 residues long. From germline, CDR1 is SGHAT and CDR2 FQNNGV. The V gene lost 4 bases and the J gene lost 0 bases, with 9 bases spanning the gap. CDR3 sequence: CASSWGQTNTGELFF. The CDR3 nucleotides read TGTGCCAGCAGCTGGGGCCAGACGAACACCGGGGAGCTGTTTTTT.

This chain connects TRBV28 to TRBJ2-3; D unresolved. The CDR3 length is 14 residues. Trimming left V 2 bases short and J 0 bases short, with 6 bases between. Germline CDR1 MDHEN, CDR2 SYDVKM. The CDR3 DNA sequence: TGTGCCAGCAGTTTAAGCTCTAGCACAGATACGCAGTATTTT. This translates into CASSLSSSTDTQYF.

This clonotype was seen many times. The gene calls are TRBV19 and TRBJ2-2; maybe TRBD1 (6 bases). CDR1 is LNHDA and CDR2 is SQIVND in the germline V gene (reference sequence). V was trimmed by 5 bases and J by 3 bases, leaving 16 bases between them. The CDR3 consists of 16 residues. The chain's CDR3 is CASSPRGQGDTGELFF. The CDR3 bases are TGTGCCAGTAGTCCACGGGGACAAGGGGACACCGGGGAGCTGTTTTTT.

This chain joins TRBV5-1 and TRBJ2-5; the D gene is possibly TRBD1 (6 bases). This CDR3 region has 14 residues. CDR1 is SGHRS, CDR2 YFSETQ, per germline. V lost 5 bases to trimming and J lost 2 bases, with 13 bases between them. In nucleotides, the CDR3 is TGCGCCAGCAGACCAGGGACACAACAAGAGACCCAGTACTTC. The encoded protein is CASRPGTQQETQYF.

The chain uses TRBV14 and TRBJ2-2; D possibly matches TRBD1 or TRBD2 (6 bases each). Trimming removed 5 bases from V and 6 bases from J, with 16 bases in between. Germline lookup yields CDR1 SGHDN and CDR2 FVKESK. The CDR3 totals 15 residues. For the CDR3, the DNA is TGTGCCAGCAGCACCCGAGGGGGGAGGCCCGGGGAGCTGTTTTTT. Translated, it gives CASSTRGGRPGELFF.

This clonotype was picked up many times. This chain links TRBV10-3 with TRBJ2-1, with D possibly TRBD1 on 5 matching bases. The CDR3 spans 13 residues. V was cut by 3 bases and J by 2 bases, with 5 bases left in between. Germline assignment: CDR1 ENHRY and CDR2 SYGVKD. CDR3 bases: TGTGCCATCAGTGAAGGGGCCTACAATGAGCAGTTCTTC. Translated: CAISEGAYNEQFF.

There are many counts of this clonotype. The CDR3: CASSRPGQNTGELFF. DNA of the CDR3: TGTGCCAGCAGCCGGCCGGGACAGAACACCGGGGAGCTGTTTTTT. The rearrangement links TRBV7-9 to TRBJ2-2, with D perhaps TRBD1 (6 bases). The CDR3 totals 15 residues. CDR1 SEHNR and CDR2 FQNEAQ come from the germline V gene (reference sequence). The V end lost 5 bases, the J end lost 1 base, and 11 bases lay between the germline ends. The whole variable domain, filled in from reference TRBV7-9 and TRBJ2-2, reads DTGVSQNPRHKITKRGQNVTFRCDPISEHNRLYWYRQTLGQGPEFLTYFQNEAQLEKSRLLSDRFSAERPKGSFSTLEIQRTEQGDSAMYLCASSRPGQNTGELFFGEGSRLTVL.

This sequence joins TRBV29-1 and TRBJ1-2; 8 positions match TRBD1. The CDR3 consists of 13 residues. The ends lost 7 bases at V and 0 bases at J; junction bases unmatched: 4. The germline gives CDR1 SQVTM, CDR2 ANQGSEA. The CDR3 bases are TGCAGCGGTAAACAGGGGGCTAACTATGGCTACACCTTC. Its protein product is CSGKQGANYGYTF.

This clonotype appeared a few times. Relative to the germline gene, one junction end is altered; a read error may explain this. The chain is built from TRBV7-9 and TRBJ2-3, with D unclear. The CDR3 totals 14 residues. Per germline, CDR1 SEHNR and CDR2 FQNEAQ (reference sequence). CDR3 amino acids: CASSLGLSTDTQCF. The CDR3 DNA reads TGTGCCAGCAGCTTAGGTCTTAGCACAGATACGCAGTGTTTT.

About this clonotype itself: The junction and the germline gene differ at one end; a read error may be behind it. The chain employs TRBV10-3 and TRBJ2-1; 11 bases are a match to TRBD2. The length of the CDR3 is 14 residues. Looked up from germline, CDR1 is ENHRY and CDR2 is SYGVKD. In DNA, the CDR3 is TGTGCCAGCAGTAGCGGGAGGGCCATCAATGAGCAGTTCTTC. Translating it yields CASSSGRAINEQFF.

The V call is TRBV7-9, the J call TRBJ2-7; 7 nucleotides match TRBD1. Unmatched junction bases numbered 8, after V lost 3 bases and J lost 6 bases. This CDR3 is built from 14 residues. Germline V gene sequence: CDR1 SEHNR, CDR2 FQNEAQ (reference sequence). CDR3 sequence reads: CASSFDREVGEQYF. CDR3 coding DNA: TGTGCCAGCAGCTTCGACAGGGAAGTCGGCGAGCAGTACTTC. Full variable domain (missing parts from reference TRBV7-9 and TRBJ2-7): DTGVSQNPRHKITKRGQNVTFRCDPISEHNRLYWYRQTLGQGPEFLTYFQNEAQLEKSRLLSDRFSAERPKGSFSTLEIQRTEQGDSAMYLCASSFDREVGEQYFGPGTRLTVT.

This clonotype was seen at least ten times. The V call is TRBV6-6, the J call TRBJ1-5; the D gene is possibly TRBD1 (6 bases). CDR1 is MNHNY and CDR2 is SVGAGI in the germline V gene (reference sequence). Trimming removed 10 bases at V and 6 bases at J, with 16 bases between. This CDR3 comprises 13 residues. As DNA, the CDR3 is TGTGCCACCTCTATCAGGGGTGGTCAGCCCCAGCATTTT. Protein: CATSIRGGQPQHF.

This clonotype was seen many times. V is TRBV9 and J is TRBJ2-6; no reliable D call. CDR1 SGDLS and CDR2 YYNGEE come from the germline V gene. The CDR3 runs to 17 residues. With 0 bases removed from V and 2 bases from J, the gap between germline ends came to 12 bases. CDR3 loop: CASSVEAGSTGANVLTF. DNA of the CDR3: TGTGCCAGCAGCGTAGAGGCAGGATCTACTGGGGCCAACGTCCTGACTTTC.

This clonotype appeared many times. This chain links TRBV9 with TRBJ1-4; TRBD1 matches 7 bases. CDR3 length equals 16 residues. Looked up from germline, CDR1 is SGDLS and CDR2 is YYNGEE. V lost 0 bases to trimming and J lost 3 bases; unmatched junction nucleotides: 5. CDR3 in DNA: TGTGCCAGCAGCGTAGGGGCAGGGGGGTCTAATGAAAAACTGTTTTTT. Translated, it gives CASSVGAGGSNEKLFF.

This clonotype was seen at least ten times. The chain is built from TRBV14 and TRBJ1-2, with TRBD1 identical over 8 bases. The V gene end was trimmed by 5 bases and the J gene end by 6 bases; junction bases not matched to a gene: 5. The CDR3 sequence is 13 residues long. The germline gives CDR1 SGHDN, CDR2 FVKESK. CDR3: CASSWTGRHGYTF. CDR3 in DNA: TGTGCCAGCAGCTGGACAGGGAGGCATGGCTACACCTTC.

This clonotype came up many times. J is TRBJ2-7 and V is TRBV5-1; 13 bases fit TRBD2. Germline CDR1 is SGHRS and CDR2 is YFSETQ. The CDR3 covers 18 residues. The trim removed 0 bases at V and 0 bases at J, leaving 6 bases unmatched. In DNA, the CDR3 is TGCGCCAGCAGCTTGGGCCCCCGGACTAGCGGGAGCTCCTACGAGCAGTACTTC. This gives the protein CASSLGPRTSGSSYEQYF.

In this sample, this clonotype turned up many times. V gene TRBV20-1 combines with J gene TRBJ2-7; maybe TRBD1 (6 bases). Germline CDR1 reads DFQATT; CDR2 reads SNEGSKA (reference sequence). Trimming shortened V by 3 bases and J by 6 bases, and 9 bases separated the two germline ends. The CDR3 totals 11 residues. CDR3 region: CSASEGGEQYF. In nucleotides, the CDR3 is TGCAGTGCTAGCGAAGGGGGCGAGCAGTACTTC.

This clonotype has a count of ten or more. Here the CDR3 reads CSARDEGTHRQETQYF. Written as DNA, the CDR3 is TGCAGTGCTAGAGATGAAGGGACACATCGCCAAGAGACCCAGTACTTC. V gene TRBV20-1 combines with J gene TRBJ2-5, with TRBD1 as a possible D gene (6 bases). This CDR3 is 16 amino acids long. V was cut by 0 bases and J by 1 base, with 15 bases left in between. From germline, CDR1 is DFQATT and CDR2 SNEGSKA (reference sequence).